The 9 T cell receptor beta chains given below trace back to one sample, sequenced in a study of OX40 agonist ivuxolimab in advanced cancers. Clones were read by immunoSEQ multiplex PCR, and TCRdb kept only the in-frame ones, dropping some. The sample carries more than 95,000 clones, about 87% recorded once. Sequenced here: CD4+ or CD8+ T cells sorted from blood, sampled in a trial of the OX40 agonist ivuxolimab. These receptors originate from an adult with an advanced solid tumor such as melanoma, head and neck, liver or kidney cancer.

V gene TRBV19 combines with J gene TRBJ2-7; TRBD1 is a possible D gene (6 bases). Germline lookup yields CDR1 LNHDA and CDR2 SQIVND (reference sequence). This CDR3 comprises 14 residues. Trimming took 4 bases from V and 5 from J, leaving 15 bases between them. CDR3 DNA sequence: TGTGCCAGTAGTACTCAGGGGACCCTCCACGAGCAGTACTTC. Its translation: CASSTQGTLHEQYF.

V is TRBV5-8 and J is TRBJ1-1; D might be TRBD1 (6 bases). This CDR3 is built from 14 residues. Per the germline V gene, CDR1 is SGHTS and CDR2 is YDEGEE. Trimming stripped 5 bases from V and 1 base from J, with 12 bases between. This chain's CDR3 is CASSLTGQNTEAFF. CDR3 nucleotide sequence: TGTGCCAGCAGTCTGACAGGACAGAACACTGAAGCTTTCTTT.

The V call is TRBV11-3, the J call TRBJ2-1; TRBD1 agrees at 10 bases. The V segment lost 5 bases and the J segment 5 bases; nucleotides outside the gene matches: 12. Germline CDR1 reads SGHNT; CDR2 reads YENEEA. This CDR3 has 17 residues. This CDR3 reads CASSNLGGTGDNNEQFF. The CDR3 DNA is TGTGCCAGCAGCAATTTAGGGGGGACAGGGGACAACAATGAGCAGTTCTTC.

This rearrangement joins TRBV7-9 to TRBJ2-2; possible D gene TRBD1, 5 bases. V was pared by 5 bases and J by 5 bases, with 15 bases between. Germline V gene sequence: CDR1 SEHNR, CDR2 FQNEAQ (reference sequence). The CDR3 has 15 amino acids. CDR3 region: CASSNHPQGTGELFF. In DNA form, the CDR3 reads TGTGCCAGCAGCAATCACCCCCAGGGAACCGGGGAGCTGTTTTTT.

This clone was recorded only once. V is TRBV28 and J is TRBJ1-5; 8 nucleotides match TRBD1. The V and J ends lost 5 bases and 2 bases, in that order; junction bases with no gene match: 2. Germline-derived CDR1 and CDR2 are MDHEN and SYDVKM. The length of the CDR3 is 14 residues. The CDR3 is CASSPGQGNQPQHF. CDR3 bases: TGTGCCAGCAGTCCGGGACAGGGCAATCAGCCCCAGCATTTT. The entire variable domain, with the rest obtained from reference TRBV28 and TRBJ1-5, is as follows: DVKVTQSSRYLVKRTGEKVFLECVQDMDHENMFWYRQDPGLGLRLIYFSYDVKMKEKGDIPEGYSVSREKKERFSLILESASTNQTSMYLCASSPGQGNQPQHFGDGTRLSIL.

The J gene is TRBJ1-3, the V gene TRBV7-9; D gene unclear. This CDR3 has 16 amino acids. Germline values: CDR1 SEHNR, CDR2 FQNEAQ (reference sequence). Trimming took 3 bases from V and 0 from J, leaving 12 bases between them. The DNA of the CDR3 is TGTGCCAGCAGCTTGTGGGTCGCGATCTCTGGAAACACCATATATTTT. The encoded protein is CASSLWVAISGNTIYF.

The V gene is TRBV23-1, the J gene TRBJ1-4, with TRBD1 identical over 9 bases. TRBV23-1 is identified as an open reading frame with a role that is uncertain. This CDR3 comprises 22 residues. Trimming removed 2 bases from V and 6 bases from J; junction bases left unmatched: 25. The CDR3 DNA sequence: TGCGCCAGCAGTCAAGAAACAGGGGGCAATCGGGAGGAGAGGGAATCCGATGAAAAACTGTTTTTT. It specifies CASSQETGGNREERESDEKLFF.

The CDR3 is CASSIPGQKETQYF. DNA of the CDR3: TGTGCCAGTAGTATACCGGGACAGAAAGAGACCCAGTACTTC. The chain carries TRBV19 and TRBJ2-5; TRBD1 matches at 7 bases. The germline CDR1 and CDR2 sequences are LNHDA and SQIVND (reference sequence). This CDR3 comprises 14 residues. The V and J ends lost 2 bases and 3 bases, in that order; junction bases with no gene match: 3.

The chain is built from TRBV27 and TRBJ1-3, with a weak D call TRBD1 (5 bases). Trimming removed 2 bases from V and 4 bases from J, with 21 bases in between. The CDR3 sequence is 18 residues long. Germline assignment: CDR1 MNHEY and CDR2 SMNVEV (reference sequence). In DNA, the CDR3 is TGTGCCAGCAGTTTACTAATCTCGGGGGTACAAAAGGGAAACACCATATATTTT. Translated, it gives CASSLLISGVQKGNTIYF.